Shown below are 27 T cell receptor beta chains from a single sample sequenced in a study of TIL therapy for anti-PD-1-resistant metastatic lung cancer. As for time point: pre-treatment sample, taken before nivolumab and TIL therapy. The tumor samples were excised metastases, mostly pleural nodules or supraclavicular lymph nodes. The libraries were made with immunoSEQ v3. Sequencing used immunoSEQ multiplex PCR; TCRdb keeps in-frame clones, though not all of them. The data show more than 25,000 clones, over 55% seen once. This specimen was tumor tissue, taken at baseline. The receptors shown here come from a person between 30 and 80 years old with non-small cell lung cancer.

The DNA for the CDR3 is TGTGCCAGCAGCACGACAGGGGACTCTGGAAACACCATATATTTT. Protein product: CASSTTGDSGNTIYF. The rearrangement joins TRBV7-2 to TRBJ1-3; 8 positions match TRBD1. Unmatched junction bases numbered 3, after V lost 5 bases and J lost 0 bases. CDR1 and CDR2 from the germline V gene are SGHTA and FQGNSA. The CDR3 contains 15 residues. Drawing the rest from reference TRBV7-2 and TRBJ1-3, the complete variable domain is GAGVSQSPSNKVTEKGKDVELRCDPISGHTALYWYRQSLGQGLEFLIYFQGNSAPDKSGLPSDRFSAERTGGSVSTLTIQRTQQEDSAVYLCASSTTGDSGNTIYFGEGSWLTVV.

This rearrangement joins TRBV7-6 to TRBJ1-2; 11 bases line up with TRBD1. Germline CDR1 and CDR2: SGHVS and FNYEAQ. The CDR3 sequence is 14 residues long. Trimming removed 5 bases from V and 6 bases from J; junction bases left unmatched: 5. Written as DNA, the CDR3 is TGTGCCAGCAGCCCCGGGACAGGGGGAAATGGCTACACCTTC. Translating gives CASSPGTGGNGYTF.

The genes are TRBV6-5 and TRBJ2-3; 12 nucleotides align to TRBD2. Germline V lookup: CDR1 MNHEY, CDR2 SVGAGI. V was clipped by 10 bases and J by 7 bases; unmatched bases: 12. The CDR3 spans 15 residues. CDR3 residues: CATGPRLAGGHTQYF. In nucleotides, the CDR3 is TGTGCCACGGGCCCTAGGCTAGCGGGGGGGCATACGCAGTATTTT.

The rearrangement links TRBV19 to TRBJ2-3, with TRBD2 identical over 10 bases. CDR3 size: 16 residues. The germline V gene encodes CDR1 LNHDA and CDR2 SQIVND (reference sequence). V shed 2 bases, J shed 1 base, and the junction held 3 bases outside the gene matches. The CDR3 loop reads CASSIRLAGGTDTQYF. The CDR3 DNA reads as TGTGCCAGTAGTATACGGCTAGCGGGAGGCACAGATACGCAGTATTTT.

J is TRBJ2-7 and V is TRBV7-2; D not certain. Germline CDR1 is SGHTA and CDR2 is FQGNSA. The CDR3 runs 15 residues. The V gene lost 5 bases and the J gene lost 0 bases, with 14 bases spanning the gap. CDR3 coding DNA: TGTGCCAGCAGCCCAGCCCCTCTAAGCTCCTACGAGCAGTACTTC. Its protein is CASSPAPLSSYEQYF.

The V call is TRBV2, the J call TRBJ2-2; D might be TRBD1 or TRBD2, each matching 5 bases. The CDR3 covers 15 residues. With 8 bases removed from V and 5 bases from J, the gap between germline ends came to 18 bases. Germline CDR1 and CDR2: SNHLY and FYNNEI. CDR3 sequence (DNA): TGTGCCAGCTGTCTTGAGGGGACGGCAACCGGGGAGCTGTTTTTT. Translated: CASCLEGTATGELFF. Filled out from reference TRBV2 and TRBJ2-2, the complete variable domain reads EPEVTQTPSHQVTQMGQEVILRCVPISNHLYFYWYRQILGQKVEFLVSFYNNEISEKSEIFDDQFSVERPDGSNFTLKIRSTKLEDSAMYFCASCLEGTATGELFFGEGSRLTVL.

This rearrangement joins TRBV7-9 to TRBJ1-4; possibly TRBD1 for D (5 bases). The CDR3 is 16 amino acids. V was cut by 1 base and J by 6 bases, with 15 bases left in between. Germline V gene lookup returns CDR1 SEHNR and CDR2 FQNEAQ (reference sequence). For the CDR3, the DNA is TGTGCCAGCAGCTTAGAGGGCGGGGCATGGGATGAAAAACTGTTTTTT. It translates to CASSLEGGAWDEKLFF. Supplemented by reference TRBV7-9 and TRBJ1-4, the full variable domain reads DTGVSQNPRHKITKRGQNVTFRCDPISEHNRLYWYRQTLGQGPEFLTYFQNEAQLEKSRLLSDRFSAERPKGSFSTLEIQRTEQGDSAMYLCASSLEGGAWDEKLFFGSGTQLSVL.

This clone came up a few times. V and J are TRBV10-1 and TRBJ1-5; D not resolved. The ends were cut back, 9 bases at V and 3 bases at J, with 18 bases in the middle. The CDR3 is made up of 15 amino acids. Germline-derived CDR1 and CDR2 are WNHNN and SYGVQD (reference sequence). CDR3: CASFGRSVVNQPQHF. DNA of the CDR3: TGCGCCAGTTTCGGACGTTCGGTCGTCAATCAGCCCCAGCATTTT.

CDR3: CASRTRGFYNEQFF. CDR3 bases: TGTGCCAGCAGGACACGGGGATTCTACAATGAGCAGTTCTTC. The chain is built from TRBV13 and TRBJ2-1, with D perhaps TRBD2 (5 bases). The germline V and J ends were trimmed by 6 bases and 3 bases, with 12 bases remaining between them. Germline-derived CDR1 and CDR2 are PRHDT and FYEKMQ (reference sequence). CDR3 length: 14 amino acids.

This chain connects TRBV27 to TRBJ2-4; D remains ambiguous. CDR3 size: 15 residues. Trimming left V 4 bases short and J 0 bases short, with 10 bases between. Per germline, CDR1 MNHEY and CDR2 SMNVEV (reference sequence). DNA of the CDR3: TGTGCCAGCAGTTATTACAGTCTAGCCAAAAACATTCAGTACTTC. It specifies CASSYYSLAKNIQYF.

CDR3 nucleotide sequence: TGCGCCAGCAGCCAAGGTCCATCCTACGAGCAGTACTTC. Protein sequence: CASSQGPSYEQYF. This sequence joins TRBV5-1 and TRBJ2-7; D gene uncertain. This CDR3 has 13 amino acids. V was cut by 4 bases and J by 1 base, with 9 bases left in between. CDR1 and CDR2 from the germline V gene are SGHRS and YFSETQ.

V usage is TRBV27 and J usage is TRBJ1-5; no clear D gene. Trimming stripped 6 bases from V and 6 bases from J, with 9 bases between. The CDR3 is 12 amino acids. CDR1 and CDR2 (germline): MNHEY, SMNVEV (reference sequence). CDR3 DNA: TGTGCCAGCAGCCGGGCGGGTCAGCCCCAGCATTTT. This sequence encodes CASSRAGQPQHF.

The V and J genes are TRBV7-9 and TRBJ2-5; the D is unclear. CDR3 size: 14 residues. Germline V gene data show CDR1 as SEHNR and CDR2 as FQNEAQ (reference sequence). V lost 2 bases and J lost 2, with 9 bases in between. The DNA for the CDR3 is TGTGCCAGCAGCTTAATTTCGTCGCAAGAGACCCAGTACTTC. It specifies CASSLISSQETQYF.

The chain joins TRBV27 to TRBJ2-1, with 15 bases matching TRBD2. CDR1 and CDR2 from the germline V gene are MNHEY and SMNVEV (reference sequence). With V trimmed by 0 bases and J by 4 bases, 4 bases remained unmatched. The CDR3 extends over 18 amino acids. The CDR3, as DNA: TGTGCCAGCAGTTTATCGGGACTAGCGGGGGGCAAGTACAATGAGCAGTTCTTC. Translating gives CASSLSGLAGGKYNEQFF.

The chain has TRBV27 and TRBJ2-1; D is possibly TRBD2 (6 bases). The V gene's germline CDR1 is MNHEY and CDR2 SMNVEV (reference sequence). V lost 6 bases to trimming and J lost 1 base, with 7 bases between them. The CDR3 is 13 amino acids. The CDR3 reads CASSGGSYNEQFF. CDR3 in DNA: TGTGCCAGCAGCGGGGGTTCCTACAATGAGCAGTTCTTC.

This clone was found a few times. J is TRBJ2-7 and V is TRBV7-9; D is tentatively TRBD1 or TRBD2 (6 bases each). Trimming removed 2 bases from V and 6 bases from J, with 11 bases in between. The germline gives CDR1 SEHNR, CDR2 FQNEAQ (reference sequence). CDR3 length equals 13 residues. The CDR3 protein is CASSLYREAEQYF. Here the CDR3 DNA reads TGTGCCAGCAGCTTATACAGGGAGGCCGAGCAGTACTTC.

J is TRBJ1-4 and V is TRBV2, with D possibly matching TRBD1 (5 bases). The CDR3 runs to 14 residues. Germline V CDR1 and CDR2: SNHLY, FYNNEI. V gave up 4 bases and J gave up 3 bases, with 9 bases separating them. CDR3 region: CASSVRGSNEKLFF. CDR3 in DNA: TGTGCCAGCAGTGTAAGGGGCTCTAATGAAAAACTGTTTTTT.

The J gene is TRBJ2-7, the V gene TRBV27; 7 bases map to TRBD1. The CDR3 is 16 residues long. With 5 bases clipped from V and 3 bases from J, the junction kept 13 bases outside the gene matches. Germline CDR1 is MNHEY and CDR2 is SMNVEV (reference sequence). CDR3 sequence reads: CASSDPTGTAGYEQYF. Here the CDR3 DNA reads TGTGCCAGCAGTGACCCGACAGGGACCGCAGGCTACGAGCAGTACTTC.

The genes are TRBV7-9 and TRBJ2-5; TRBD2 is a possible D gene (5 bases). V was clipped by 1 base and J by 10 bases, with 13 bases between them. This CDR3 has 13 residues. Per germline, CDR1 SEHNR and CDR2 FQNEAQ (reference sequence). This chain's CDR3 is CASSLGAGSNQYF. The CDR3 bases are TGTGCCAGCAGCTTAGGGGCGGGTTCGAACCAGTACTTC. Together with reference TRBV7-9 and TRBJ2-5, the CDR3 gives the full variable domain: DTGVSQNPRHKITKRGQNVTFRCDPISEHNRLYWYRQTLGQGPEFLTYFQNEAQLEKSRLLSDRFSAERPKGSFSTLEIQRTEQGDSAMYLCASSLGAGSNQYFGPGTRLLVL.

In its sample, this clone was seen a few times. This sequence joins TRBV7-8 and TRBJ1-5, with D hard to call. Germline V gives CDR1 SGHVS, CDR2 FQNEAQ. There are 13 residues in the CDR3. Trimming took off 0 bases at V and 7 bases at J, with 7 bases between the two ends. In DNA form, the CDR3 reads TGTGCCAGCAGCTTAGCGGGAGGCCAGCCCCAGCATTTT. Translating gives CASSLAGGQPQHF.

This chain links TRBV6-5 with TRBJ1-1, with TRBD1 identical over 7 bases. Germline trimming cut 6 bases from V and 4 bases from J; bases unmatched to any gene: 5. Germline V gene sequence: CDR1 MNHEY, CDR2 SVGAGI. The CDR3 is 13 amino acids. This chain's CDR3 is CASSLSGGTEAFF. The CDR3 coding sequence is TGTGCCAGCAGCTTATCAGGGGGCACTGAAGCTTTCTTT.

The chain employs TRBV7-2 and TRBJ2-1, with D possibly matching TRBD2 (7 bases). Trimming stripped 7 bases from V and 6 bases from J, with 16 bases between. Germline CDR1 is SGHTA and CDR2 is FQGNSA. The CDR3 spans 14 residues. The CDR3 nucleotides read TGTGCCAGCAACTTGGGGGGGCGCCCCAATGAGCAGTTCTTC. Its protein is CASNLGGRPNEQFF. Drawing the rest from reference TRBV7-2 and TRBJ2-1, the complete variable domain is GAGVSQSPSNKVTEKGKDVELRCDPISGHTALYWYRQSLGQGLEFLIYFQGNSAPDKSGLPSDRFSAERTGGSVSTLTIQRTQQEDSAVYLCASNLGGRPNEQFFGPGTRLTVL.

The chain uses TRBV7-6 and TRBJ1-2; 7 bases are shared with TRBD1. CDR3 length: 14 residues. With 5 bases clipped from V and 6 bases from J, the junction kept 9 bases outside the gene matches. Germline CDR1 reads SGHVS; CDR2 reads FNYEAQ. This CDR3 is CASSLQGSLHGYTF. DNA for the CDR3: TGTGCCAGCAGCCTACAGGGGAGCCTACATGGCTACACCTTC. Filled out from reference TRBV7-6 and TRBJ1-2, the complete variable domain reads GAGVSQSPRYKVTKRGQDVALRCDPISGHVSLYWYRQALGQGPEFLTYFNYEAQQDKSGLPNDRFSAERPEGSISTLTIQRTEQRDSAMYRCASSLQGSLHGYTFGSGTRLTVV.

Relative to its sample, this clone is medium-sized. This chain joins TRBV30 and TRBJ2-7; tentatively, D is TRBD1 (5 bases). Germline values: CDR1 GTSNPN, CDR2 SVGIG (reference sequence). The germline V and J ends were trimmed by 2 bases and 1 base, with 12 bases remaining between them. This CDR3 spans 14 amino acids. Written as DNA, the CDR3 is TGTGCCTGGAGTAGGGCAGGGCGGTCCTACGAGCAGTACTTC. Protein: CAWSRAGRSYEQYF.

The chain couples TRBV30 to TRBJ2-5, with TRBD2 identical over 10 bases. This CDR3 has 14 residues. Germline V gene sequence: CDR1 GTSNPN, CDR2 SVGIG (reference sequence). Trimming took 0 bases from V and 3 from J; bases not matched to a gene: 1. CDR3 amino acids: CAWSVGTSEETQYF. CDR3 in DNA: TGTGCCTGGAGTGTAGGGACTAGCGAAGAGACCCAGTACTTC.

DNA for the CDR3: TGTGCCAGCAGCGTAGCGGCAGGGGGCGTCTACGAGCAGTACTTC. Its protein is CASSVAAGGVYEQYF. V and J are TRBV9 and TRBJ2-7; TRBD1 aligns across 8 bases. The CDR3 runs 15 residues. The V gene end was trimmed by 0 bases and the J gene end by 3 bases; junction bases not matched to a gene: 5. Germline V gene data show CDR1 as SGDLS and CDR2 as YYNGEE.

The V and J genes are TRBV7-9 and TRBJ2-7, with 9 bases lining up with TRBD2. The CDR3 has 15 amino acids. Germline V gene data show CDR1 as SEHNR and CDR2 as FQNEAQ (reference sequence). V gave up 5 bases and J gave up 2 bases; unmatched junction bases: 7. The CDR3 DNA reads as TGTGCCAGCAGCCCTCTAGCGGGGATGGCCTACGAGCAGTACTTC. This sequence encodes CASSPLAGMAYEQYF.